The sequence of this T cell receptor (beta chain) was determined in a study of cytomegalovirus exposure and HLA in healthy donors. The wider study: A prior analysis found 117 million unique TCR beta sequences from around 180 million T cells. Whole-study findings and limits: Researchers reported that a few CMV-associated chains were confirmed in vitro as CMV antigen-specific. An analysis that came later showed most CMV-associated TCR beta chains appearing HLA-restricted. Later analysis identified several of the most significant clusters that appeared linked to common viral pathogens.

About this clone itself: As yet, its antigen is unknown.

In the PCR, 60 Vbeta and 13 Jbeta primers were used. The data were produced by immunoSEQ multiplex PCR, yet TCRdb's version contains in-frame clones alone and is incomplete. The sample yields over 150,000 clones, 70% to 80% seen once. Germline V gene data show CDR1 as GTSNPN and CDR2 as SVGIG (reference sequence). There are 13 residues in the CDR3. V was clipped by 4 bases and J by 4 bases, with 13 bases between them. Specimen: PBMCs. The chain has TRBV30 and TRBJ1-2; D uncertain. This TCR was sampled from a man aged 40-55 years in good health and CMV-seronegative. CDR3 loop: CAWTGETGYGYTF. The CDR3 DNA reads TGTGCCTGGACGGGAGAGACCGGCTATGGCTACACCTTC.